These T cell receptor beta chains were read from a single sample in a study of cytomegalovirus exposure and HLA in healthy donors. Repertoires were generated with immunoSEQ multiplex PCR, while TCRdb's copy carries only in-frame clones and drops some. The sample lists roughly 20,000 clones; roughly 80% were seen once. The specimen sequenced was PBMCs. The source of these receptors is a human donor in good health. Both conserved end residues are part of each CDR3. D genes are given only for firm matches. Size tells how often a clone was seen (once, few, many) or the class of an expanded clone, and some rows leave it out.

TRBV6-5	.	TRBJ1-1	.	TGTGCCAGCAGTATTAACAGGAACACTGAAGCTTTCTTT	CASSINRNTEAFF
TRBV11-2	.	TRBJ2-5	TRBD2	TGTGCCAGCAGCGGAGGACTAGCGGGACCTCTCCAAGAGACCCAGTACTTC	CASSGGLAGPLQETQYF
TRBV7-2	.	TRBJ2-6	.	TGTGCCAGCAGCACATCTGTCTCTGGGGCCAACGTCCTGACTTTC	CASSTSVSGANVLTF
TRBV18	.	TRBJ2-7	TRBD1	TGTGCCAGCTCTCCAGACAGGGACGAGCAGTACTTC	CASSPDRDEQYF
TRBV6-5	once	TRBJ2-2	.	TGTGCCAGCAGTTACTTACAGGGGAACACCGGGGAGCTGTTTTTT	CASSYLQGNTGELFF
TRBV4-2	few	TRBJ2-6	TRBD1	TGTGCCAGCAGCCAGGCCCCGGACAGGGCTCCTGGGGCCAACGTCCTGACTTTC	CASSQAPDRAPGANVLTF
TRBV30	.	TRBJ1-4	.	TGTGCCTGGAGCCCCCCCACCCGGGAAAAACTGTTTTTT	CAWSPPTREKLFF
TRBV4-3	.	TRBJ2-1	TRBD1	TGCGCCAGCAGCCAGGGACAGGGGATTCATGAGCAGTTCTTC	CASSQGQGIHEQFF
TRBV5-4	.	TRBJ2-1	.	TGTGCCAGCAGCTCTCCCTACAATGAGCAGTTCTTC	CASSSPYNEQFF
TRBV6-5	.	TRBJ1-5	.	TGTGCCAGCAGTGCTCCAGAGGATAGCAATCAGCCCCAGCATTTT	CASSAPEDSNQPQHF
TRBV4-1	.	TRBJ2-5	TRBD2	TGCGCCAGCAGCCAATTCACTAGCGGGGGGGGAGAGACCCAGTACTTC	CASSQFTSGGGETQYF
TRBV6-1	.	TRBJ1-1	TRBD1	TGTGCCAGCAACCTACAGGGGAGCACTGAAGCTTTCTTT	CASNLQGSTEAFF
TRBV5-4	.	TRBJ2-2	.	TGTGCCAGCAGCTTGGATCGCACCGGGGAGCTGTTTTTT	CASSLDRTGELFF
TRBV29-1	.	TRBJ2-7	.	TGCAGCGTCTACCTCCAGGGTTTGCACGAGCAGTACTTC	CSVYLQGLHEQYF
TRBV5-1	.	TRBJ2-2	TRBD2	TGCGCCAGCAGCTTGGGTTCGGGAGGAACCGGGGAGCTGTTTTTT	CASSLGSGGTGELFF
TRBV4-3	.	TRBJ2-7	.	TGCGCCAGCAGCCGCGACAGGCTAAGCTCCTACGAGCAGTACTTC	CASSRDRLSSYEQYF
TRBV21-1	.	TRBJ1-5	.	TGTGCCAGCAGCAAAGGGGAGTTGGCGGGGAATCAGCCCCAGCATTTT	CASSKGELAGNQPQHF
TRBV7-2	.	TRBJ2-1	.	TGTGCCAGCAGCTTAGGGGCAGGTAGGACTATTGAGCAGTTCTTC	CASSLGAGRTIEQFF
TRBV28	.	TRBJ1-6	.	TGTGCCAATAGCGGTGGGAATTCACCCCTCCACTTT	CANSGGNSPLHF
TRBV18	few	TRBJ2-6	.	TGTGCCACCGGAGGAAGGTCCGGGCAGTCTGGGGCCAACGTCCTGACTTTC	CATGGRSGQSGANVLTF
TRBV19	.	TRBJ1-5	.	TGTGCCAGTCGAGACAGTTATAGCAATCAGCCCCAGCATTTT	CASRDSYSNQPQHF
TRBV5-1	few	TRBJ2-3	TRBD2	TGCGCCAGCAGCCCACGAAGCGGGAGGAAGCCAGATACGCAGTATTTT	CASSPRSGRKPDTQYF
TRBV7-6	.	TRBJ2-2	TRBD1	TGTGCCAGCAGCTTAGCGCTGTTAGGGACAGGGAACACCGGGGAGCTGTTTTTT	CASSLALLGTGNTGELFF
TRBV4-1	.	TRBJ2-7	TRBD1	TGCGCCAGCAGCCAAGAAGCAGTGACAGGGCTCTACGAGCAGTACTTC	CASSQEAVTGLYEQYF
TRBV11-1	.	TRBJ2-7	.	TGTGCCAGCAGCTACGGGGGAGACTCCTACGAGCAGTACTTC	CASSYGGDSYEQYF
TRBV2	.	TRBJ2-7	TRBD2	TGTGCCAGCATTCTTTCAGCGGGAGGCTCCTACGAGCAGTACTTC	CASILSAGGSYEQYF
TRBV6-5	once	TRBJ1-2	TRBD1	TGTGCCAGCAGAACACAGGGGGCAGGATATGGCTACACCTTC	CASRTQGAGYGYTF
TRBV25-1	few	TRBJ2-7	TRBD2	TGTGCCAGCAGTGTCACTAGCGGGGGCTACGAGCAGTACTTC	CASSVTSGGYEQYF
TRBV10-1	.	TRBJ1-6	.	TGCGCCAGCAGTGAGATTCCCAGGCCGTCTGATACAAATTCACCCCTCCACTTT	CASSEIPRPSDTNSPLHF
TRBV7-8	.	TRBJ2-7	TRBD1	TGTGCCAGCAGCTTAATAACCCAGGGGGTAGCTTTC	CASSLITQGVAF
TRBV7-9	.	TRBJ2-7	TRBD1	TGTGCCAGCAGCCCTAGACCCCGGGACAGGGGGCCGGACTACGAGCAGTACTTC	CASSPRPRDRGPDYEQYF
TRBV30	few	TRBJ1-1	.	TGTGCCTGGGACAGGAACACTGAAGCTTTCTTT	CAWDRNTEAFF
TRBV30	.	TRBJ1-1	.	TGTGCCTGGAGGGCGCCGCTGGGCGATATGAACACTGAAGCTTTCTTT	CAWRAPLGDMNTEAFF
TRBV7-2	few	TRBJ1-5	.	TGTGCCAGCAGCTTGGGGGGGCCACGCTATAGCAATCAGCCCCAGCATTTT	CASSLGGPRYSNQPQHF
TRBV5-1	.	TRBJ2-1	.	TGCGCCAGCAGCTTGACGGTCCACAATGAGCAGTTCTTC	CASSLTVHNEQFF
TRBV4-3	.	TRBJ1-1	.	TGCGCCAGCAGCCAAGATCCTGGTGAGCAGAACACTGAAGCTTTCTTT	CASSQDPGEQNTEAFF
TRBV5-6	.	TRBJ1-1	.	TGTGCCAGCAGCTTGGAACGGTTGAACACTGAAGCTTTCTTT	CASSLERLNTEAFF
TRBV7-9	.	TRBJ2-5	.	TGTGCCAGCAGCCCGAGTGGTGGGGCTTGGGGAGAGACCCAGTACTTC	CASSPSGGAWGETQYF
TRBV25-1	.	TRBJ2-7	.	TGTGCCAGCAGTGACCCCCTCTCCTACGAGCAGTACTTC	CASSDPLSYEQYF
TRBV6-5	.	TRBJ1-1	TRBD1	TGTGCCAGCAGTTACGACAGGGGGCCGGACACTGAAGCTTTCTTT	CASSYDRGPDTEAFF
TRBV2	.	TRBJ1-2	.	TGTGCCAGCAGCGGGGACTATGGCTACACCTTC	CASSGDYGYTF
TRBV5-1	.	TRBJ2-3	.	TGCGCCAGCAGCTTGGGACAGTATGGGACAGATACGCAGTATTTT	CASSLGQYGTDTQYF
TRBV7-2	.	TRBJ2-1	.	TGTGCCAGCAGCTTAGCCACTAGGAACAATGAGCAGTTCTTC	CASSLATRNNEQFF
TRBV19	.	TRBJ1-1	.	TGTGCCAGTAGTATAGACCTCCGAGGGACAAAGAAATTT	CASSIDLRGTKKF
TRBV11-3	.	TRBJ1-2	TRBD1	TGTGCCAGCAGCTTAGCCGGCCGCAGGGGGAATGGCTACACCTTC	CASSLAGRRGNGYTF
TRBV7-9	.	TRBJ2-3	.	TGTGCCAGCAGCAGGAGGGGGGCGGGAGCAGGCCCAGATACGCAGTATTTT	CASSRRGAGAGPDTQYF
TRBV7-6	.	TRBJ1-1	.	TGTGCCAGCAGTGGTGGGGGAGGGAACACTGAAGCTTTCTTT	CASSGGGGNTEAFF
TRBV6-6	few	TRBJ1-1	.	TGTGCCAGCAGTTACGAGATGGCTGAAGCTTTCTTT	CASSYEMAEAFF
TRBV4-2	.	TRBJ1-2	.	TGTGCCAGCAGCCAAGGGTGGACAACAGCTAACTATGGCTACACCTTC	CASSQGWTTANYGYTF
TRBV4-3	.	TRBJ2-1	TRBD2	TGCGCCAGCAGCCAAGATATGGAATGGGGAGCGGGGGGGAGTCTTAAACATGAGCAGTTCTTC	CASSQDMEWGAGGSLKHEQFF
TRBV19	.	TRBJ1-5	.	TGTGCCAGTAGTCTCGACGCGGGGACCCTCAATGAGCCCCAGCATTTT	CASSLDAGTLNEPQHF
TRBV7-2	.	TRBJ2-2	.	TGTGCCAGCAGGAATGGAGGGGCTAGCGGGGAGCTGTTTTTT	CASRNGGASGELFF
TRBV4-1	.	TRBJ2-1	TRBD2	TGCGCCAGCAGCCAAGGGCGGGGGGGCAGGTACAATGAGCAGTTCTTC	CASSQGRGGRYNEQFF
TRBV18	.	TRBJ2-5	.	TGTGCCAGCTCACCAAGTCTTGAGGAGACCCAGTACTTC	CASSPSLEETQYF
TRBV7-2	.	TRBJ2-7	TRBD2	TGTGCCAGCAGCCCTTCGGCGGGGGTGGGGGAGCAGTACTTC	CASSPSAGVGEQYF
TRBV6-1	.	TRBJ2-7	.	TGTGCCAGCAGTGACCATTACGGGAGCTCCTACGAGCAGTACTTC	CASSDHYGSSYEQYF
TRBV4-2	.	TRBJ2-5	TRBD2	TGTGCCAGCAGTTCCGGGACTAGCGGGGGGGCCTCGGAGACCCAGTACTTC	CASSSGTSGGASETQYF
TRBV29-1	.	TRBJ2-1	TRBD2	TGCAGCGTTGGAGGGACTAGCGGGAGGCCGGGGAATGAGCAGTTCTTC	CSVGGTSGRPGNEQFF
TRBV27	once	TRBJ1-4	TRBD1	TGTGCCAGCAGTCCTCCGGGACAGATTAATGAAAAACTGTTTTTT	CASSPPGQINEKLFF
TRBV2	.	TRBJ2-1	TRBD1	TGTGCCAGCAGTGAAGCGGCTTCGACAGGGCGGAATGAGCAGTTCTTC	CASSEAASTGRNEQFF